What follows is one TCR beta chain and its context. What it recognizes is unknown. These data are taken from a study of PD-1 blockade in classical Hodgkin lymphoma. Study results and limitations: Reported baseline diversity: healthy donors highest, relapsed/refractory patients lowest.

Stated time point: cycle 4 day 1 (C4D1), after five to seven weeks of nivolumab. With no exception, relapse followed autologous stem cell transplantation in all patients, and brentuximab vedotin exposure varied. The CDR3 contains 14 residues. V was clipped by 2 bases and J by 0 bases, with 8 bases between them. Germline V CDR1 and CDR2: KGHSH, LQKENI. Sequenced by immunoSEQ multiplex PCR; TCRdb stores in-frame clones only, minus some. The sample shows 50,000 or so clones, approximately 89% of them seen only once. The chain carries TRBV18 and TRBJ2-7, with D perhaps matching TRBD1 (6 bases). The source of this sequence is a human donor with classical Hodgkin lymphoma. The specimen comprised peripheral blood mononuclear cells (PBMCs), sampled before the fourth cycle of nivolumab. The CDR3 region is CASSPVDSSYEQYF. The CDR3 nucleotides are TGTGCCAGCTCACCAGTGGACAGCTCCTACGAGCAGTACTTC.